Listed below are T cell receptor beta chains from one sample, sequenced in a study of spatial heterogeneity in lung cancer. TCRdb processed the 5' RACE reads anew with MiXCR; each CDR3 protein has one entry. The profile shows under 15,000 distinct CDR3 sequences, roughly 15% of them singletons. The specimen comprised PBMCs, sampled at surgery. The origin of the receptors is a male donor with early-stage non-small cell lung cancer. Both conserved end residues are part of each CDR3. D genes are given only for firm matches. Some rows mark clone size as missing; the rest say once, few, many or name a class of expanded clone.

D: -; V: TRBV12-3/TRBV12-4; J: TRBJ2-7; size: -; CDR3: CASGTYEQYF; DNA: TGTGCCAGCGGTACCTACGAGCAGTACTTC
D: -; V: TRBV7-9; J: TRBJ2-4; size: -; CDR3: CASSLTVAKNIQYF; DNA: TGTGCCAGCAGCTTAACTGTAGCCAAAAACATTCAGTACTTC
D: -; V: TRBV11-2; J: TRBJ1-4; size: medium-sized; CDR3: CASRITRSRTLNEKLFF; DNA: TGTGCCAGCAGGATCACAAGGTCCCGCACCCTTAATGAAAAACTGTTTTTT
D: -; V: TRBV12-5; J: TRBJ2-3; size: -; CDR3: CASAFGQKGDTQYF; DNA: TGTGCTAGTGCCTTTGGGCAGAAGGGAGATACGCAGTATTTT
D: -; V: TRBV4-3; J: TRBJ1-2; size: -; CDR3: CASSQDGGDGDYGYTF; DNA: TGCGCCAGCAGCCAAGATGGGGGAGATGGGGACTATGGCTACACCTTC
D: -; V: TRBV7-9; J: TRBJ2-3; size: -; CDR3: CASSIFWSTSTDTQYF; DNA: TGTGCCAGCAGCATCTTCTGGAGTACTAGCACAGATACGCAGTATTTT
D: TRBD1; V: TRBV5-1; J: TRBJ2-3; size: many; CDR3: CASSYSPGQGDTDTQYF; DNA: TGCGCCAGCAGCTACAGCCCGGGACAGGGGGACACAGATACGCAGTATTTT
D: TRBD2; V: TRBV7-8; J: TRBJ2-7; size: -; CDR3: CASSPSGGDEQYF; DNA: TGTGCCAGCAGCCCTAGCGGGGGGGACGAGCAGTACTTC
D: -; V: TRBV28; J: TRBJ1-1; size: many; CDR3: CASKNTEAFF; DNA: TGTGCCAGCAAGAACACTGAAGCTTTCTTT
D: TRBD1; V: TRBV9; J: TRBJ2-7; size: -; CDR3: CANSGTGTEQYF; DNA: TGTGCCAACAGCGGGACAGGGACCGAGCAGTACTTC
D: TRBD1; V: TRBV7-9; J: TRBJ2-7; size: medium-sized; CDR3: CASSSTGGHYEQYF; DNA: TGTGCCAGCAGCTCGACAGGGGGTCACTACGAGCAGTACTTC
D: TRBD1; V: TRBV28; J: TRBJ2-5; size: few; CDR3: CASSLVAGGAETQYF; DNA: TGTGCCAGCAGTTTGGTCGCAGGGGGCGCAGAGACCCAGTACTTC
D: -; V: TRBV4-1; J: TRBJ1-4; size: -; CDR3: CASSQLQGSEKLFF; DNA: TGCGCCAGCAGCCAATTACAGGGAAGTGAAAAACTGTTTTTT
D: -; V: TRBV5-4; J: TRBJ2-4; size: few; CDR3: CASSPGGSSAKNIQYF; DNA: TGTGCCAGCAGCCCAGGCGGATCCTCGGCCAAAAACATTCAGTACTTC
D: -; V: TRBV7-9; J: TRBJ1-2; size: -; CDR3: CASSLALVGASYGYTF; DNA: TGTGCCAGCAGCTTAGCGCTTGTGGGAGCAAGCTATGGCTACACCTTC
D: TRBD1; V: TRBV4-1; J: TRBJ2-7; size: -; CDR3: CASSPGQGKGYEQYF; DNA: TGCGCCAGCAGCCCCGGACAGGGGAAAGGGTACGAGCAGTACTTC
D: TRBD1; V: TRBV7-8; J: TRBJ1-1; size: -; CDR3: CASSTPRDRAMGTEAFF; DNA: TGTGCCAGCAGCACCCCCCGGGACAGGGCGATGGGCACTGAAGCTTTCTTT
D: TRBD2; V: TRBV9; J: TRBJ2-1; size: few; CDR3: CASSGVAGYDEQFF; DNA: TGTGCCAGCAGCGGGGTAGCGGGGTACGATGAGCAGTTCTTC
D: TRBD1; V: TRBV3-1; J: TRBJ2-2; size: -; CDR3: CASSPRTGGTGELFF; DNA: TGTGCCAGCAGCCCTCGGACAGGGGGCACCGGGGAGCTGTTTTTT
D: -; V: TRBV14; J: TRBJ2-7; size: -; CDR3: CASSRGRSYEQYF; DNA: TGTGCCAGCAGCCGGGGACGGTCCTACGAGCAGTACTTC
D: -; V: TRBV20-1; J: TRBJ2-3; size: many; CDR3: CSARAKQGRADTQYF; DNA: TGCAGTGCTAGAGCCAAACAGGGTCGGGCAGATACGCAGTATTTT
D: -; V: TRBV7-9; J: TRBJ2-1; size: -; CDR3: CAGDRYNEQFF; DNA: TGTGCCGGAGACAGATACAATGAGCAGTTCTTC
D: -; V: TRBV11-3; J: TRBJ2-3; size: few; CDR3: CASSLVPGQGTQYF; DNA: TGTGCCAGCAGCTTAGTACCCGGCCAAGGAACGCAGTATTTT
D: -; V: TRBV20-1; J: TRBJ1-5; size: few; CDR3: CSARDAGLASNQPQHF; DNA: TGCAGTGCTAGAGATGCTGGGCTGGCCAGCAATCAGCCCCAGCATTTT
D: -; V: TRBV27; J: TRBJ1-1; size: many; CDR3: CASSGGLLNTEAFF; DNA: TGTGCCAGCAGCGGGGGACTTTTGAACACTGAAGCTTTCTTT
D: -; V: TRBV5-1; J: TRBJ2-3; size: -; CDR3: CASSPGTLSTDTQYF; DNA: TGCGCCAGCAGCCCCGGGACACTTAGCACAGATACGCAGTATTTT
D: TRBD1; V: TRBV20-1; J: TRBJ1-4; size: -; CDR3: CSAQTGGISEKLFF; DNA: TGCAGTGCCCAGACAGGGGGCATTAGTGAAAAACTGTTTTTT
D: -; V: TRBV10-1; J: TRBJ1-1; size: -; CDR3: CASSVPQRCTEAFF; DNA: TGCGCCAGCAGTGTTCCACAGAGGTGCACTGAAGCTTTCTTT
D: -; V: TRBV9; J: TRBJ2-3; size: few; CDR3: CASSEQGRGADTQYF; DNA: TGTGCCAGCAGTGAACAGGGGCGCGGGGCAGATACGCAGTATTTT
D: TRBD2; V: TRBV5-5; J: TRBJ2-3; size: many; CDR3: CASSLAPASGGTDTQYF; DNA: TGTGCCAGCAGCTTGGCCCCAGCAAGCGGGGGAACAGATACGCAGTATTTT
D: -; V: TRBV18; J: TRBJ2-1; size: -; CDR3: CASSPLGDPNNEQFF; DNA: TGTGCCAGCTCACCACTCGGGGACCCAAACAATGAGCAGTTCTTC
D: -; V: TRBV28; J: TRBJ1-1; size: many; CDR3: CASSRLLNTEAFF; DNA: TGTGCCAGCAGCCGACTGTTGAACACTGAAGCTTTCTTT
D: -; V: TRBV10-1; J: TRBJ1-1; size: -; CDR3: CASSLGQIGNTEAFF; DNA: TGCGCCAGCAGCCTCGGACAGATAGGGAACACTGAAGCTTTCTTT
D: -; V: TRBV20-1; J: TRBJ2-1; size: -; CDR3: CSASGGHHNEQFF; DNA: TGCAGTGCTAGCGGGGGGCACCATAATGAGCAGTTCTTC
D: -; V: TRBV12-3/TRBV12-4; J: TRBJ1-4; size: -; CDR3: CASQGATNEKLFF; DNA: TGTGCCAGCCAGGGAGCCACTAATGAAAAACTGTTTTTT
D: TRBD1; V: TRBV7-6; J: TRBJ2-7; size: -; CDR3: CASSDRGFYDEQYF; DNA: TGTGCCAGCAGTGACAGGGGGTTTTACGACGAGCAGTACTTC
D: TRBD2; V: TRBV28; J: TRBJ2-3; size: -; CDR3: CASSSRGVVTDTQYF; DNA: TGTGCCAGCAGTTCCCGGGGGGTCGTCACAGATACGCAGTATTTT
D: -; V: TRBV6-2/TRBV6-3; J: TRBJ1-1; size: few; CDR3: CASSWANTEAFF; DNA: TGTGCCAGCAGTTGGGCGAACACTGAAGCTTTCTTT
D: -; V: TRBV2; J: TRBJ1-6; size: many; CDR3: CASSDTNSPLHF; DNA: TGTGCCAGCAGCGACACAAATTCACCCCTCCACTTT
D: -; V: TRBV20-1; J: TRBJ2-7; size: -; CDR3: CSPSDTYEQYF; DNA: TGCAGTCCCTCCGACACCTACGAGCAGTACTTC
D: -; V: TRBV27; J: TRBJ2-5; size: few; CDR3: CASRNLGFREGEETQYF; DNA: TGTGCCAGCAGGAATTTAGGTTTCCGGGAAGGGGAAGAGACCCAGTACTTC
D: TRBD1; V: TRBV20-1; J: TRBJ1-1; size: -; CDR3: CSAPTDRVDTEAFF; DNA: TGCAGTGCTCCGACGGACAGGGTAGACACTGAAGCTTTCTTT
D: TRBD2; V: TRBV7-2; J: TRBJ2-1; size: many; CDR3: CASSSSGGGKFF; DNA: TGTGCCAGCAGCTCTTCTGGCGGGGGGAAGTTCTTC
D: -; V: TRBV12-5; J: TRBJ2-1; size: many; CDR3: CASGLSPNEQFF; DNA: TGTGCTAGTGGTTTGTCTCCGAATGAGCAGTTCTTC
D: TRBD1; V: TRBV7-2; J: TRBJ1-1; size: many; CDR3: CASSSRTGVVIPEAFF; DNA: TGTGCCAGCAGCTCACGGACAGGGGTTGTAATCCCTGAAGCTTTCTTT
D: -; V: TRBV6-2/TRBV6-3; J: TRBJ2-7; size: -; CDR3: CASSYGGEGYEQYF; DNA: TGTGCCAGCAGCTACGGGGGAGAGGGATACGAGCAGTACTTC
D: -; V: TRBV7-9; J: TRBJ2-7; size: few; CDR3: CASSPTPLGQGKYEQYF; DNA: TGTGCCAGCAGCCCCACGCCTCTCGGGCAGGGAAAATACGAGCAGTACTTC
D: TRBD1; V: TRBV4-1; J: TRBJ1-5; size: many; CDR3: CASRKGAALLNQPQHF; DNA: TGCGCCAGCAGGAAGGGGGCCGCCCTACTCAATCAGCCCCAGCATTTT
D: -; V: TRBV3-2; J: TRBJ1-2; size: -; CDR3: CASSQVLIGTEANYGYTF; DNA: TGTGCCAGCAGCCAAGTCCTTATTGGGACAGAGGCCAACTATGGCTACACCTTC
D: -; V: TRBV11-2; J: TRBJ1-3; size: few; CDR3: CASSLDLPTGNTIYF; DNA: TGTGCCAGCAGCTTAGATCTGCCTACTGGAAACACCATATATTTT
D: TRBD2; V: TRBV20-1; J: TRBJ2-1; size: -; CDR3: CSAPETSGGAREQFF; DNA: TGCAGTGCTCCTGAAACTAGCGGGGGGGCCCGGGAGCAGTTCTTC